This T cell receptor (beta chain) was found in a study of OX40 agonist ivuxolimab in advanced cancers. Study-wide background: Patients were given ivuxolimab, an antibody that agonizes OX40 (CD134). Partial responses were achieved by three patients, of whom one had hepatocellular carcinoma and two had cutaneous melanoma. Study observations and caveats: Researchers report that CD8+ T cells had, on average, more expanded clones than CD4+.

As to this clone: Its target is not known.

From germline, CDR1 is SNHLY and CDR2 FYNNEI. Trimming removed 6 bases from V and 0 bases from J, with 12 bases in between. The CDR3 covers 14 residues. Method: immunoSEQ multiplex PCR; TCRdb's copy keeps in-frame clones and lacks some. The table lists more than 65,000 clones, 85% of them singletons. This clonotype was sampled from an adult with an advanced solid tumor such as melanoma, head and neck, liver or kidney cancer. The chain is built from TRBV2 and TRBJ2-7; D is perhaps TRBD1 (6 bases). The input for sequencing was CD4+ or CD8+ T cells sorted from blood, taken in a trial of the OX40 agonist ivuxolimab. The DNA for the CDR3 is TGTGCCAGCAGCGCAGGGGCCCTCTCCTACGAGCAGTACTTC. It codes for CASSAGALSYEQYF.